Shown below are 15 T cell receptor beta chains from a single sample sequenced in a study of cytomegalovirus exposure and HLA in healthy donors. The study ran its PCR with 60 Vbeta and 13 Jbeta primers. TCRdb keeps only in-frame clones here, not all; method: immunoSEQ multiplex PCR. The profile covers around 150,000 clones, with about four fifths appearing a single time and more than 3.5% taken by the ten largest. The sequenced sample was PBMCs. The receptors here all came from a woman between 40 and 50 years old in good health and CMV-seropositive.

The chain combines TRBV7-6 with TRBJ1-2; D gene ambiguous. Trimming removed 3 bases from V and 2 bases from J, with 10 bases in between. Germline CDR1 SGHVS, CDR2 FNYEAQ. CDR3 size: 14 residues. CDR3: CASSLEVGNYGYTF. CDR3 DNA sequence: TGTGCCAGCAGCTTGGAGGTGGGGAACTATGGCTACACCTTC.

The chain uses TRBV5-1 and TRBJ2-7, with unresolved D. The V and J ends lost 5 bases and 1 base respectively, with 10 bases between them. Per the germline V gene, CDR1 is SGHRS and CDR2 is YFSETQ. This CDR3 is 13 amino acids long. For the CDR3, the DNA is TGCGCCAGCAGATATTCCCTGTCCTACGAGCAGTACTTC. The encoded protein is CASRYSLSYEQYF.

This chain joins TRBV29-1 and TRBJ2-7, with D unclear. V lost 4 bases and J 0 bases, leaving 13 bases between the germline ends. In germline, CDR1 is SQVTM, CDR2 ANQGSEA. There are 14 residues in the CDR3. CDR3 sequence reads: CSVGGGIGSYEQYF. In DNA form, the CDR3 reads TGCAGCGTTGGTGGCGGAATTGGCTCCTACGAGCAGTACTTC.

The CDR3 here is CASSELGLSYEQYF. Here the CDR3 DNA reads TGTGCCAGCAGTGAATTGGGACTCTCCTACGAGCAGTACTTC. The V gene is TRBV2, the J gene TRBJ2-7; TRBD2 is a possible D gene (6 bases). Germline CDR1 is SNHLY and CDR2 is FYNNEI. Trimming cost V 2 bases and J 0 bases, with 8 bases left between them. The CDR3 covers 14 residues.

The genes are TRBV29-1 and TRBJ2-5; a possible D gene is TRBD1 (6 bases). Trimming stripped 6 bases from V and 5 bases from J, with 13 bases between. The CDR3 is 12 residues long. Germline-derived CDR1 and CDR2 are SQVTM and ANQGSEA. The CDR3 region is CSVQGTLETQYF. The DNA of the CDR3 is TGCAGCGTGCAGGGGACACTTGAGACCCAGTACTTC.

The V gene is TRBV28, the J gene TRBJ1-5; D remains ambiguous. Germline CDR1 and CDR2: MDHEN and SYDVKM. Trimming cost V 3 bases and J 3 bases, with 9 bases left between them. The CDR3 has 14 residues. The CDR3 sequence is CASSFGEANQPQHF. CDR3 coding DNA: TGTGCCAGCAGTTTCGGGGAGGCCAATCAGCCCCAGCATTTT. The whole variable domain, filled in from reference TRBV28 and TRBJ1-5, reads DVKVTQSSRYLVKRTGEKVFLECVQDMDHENMFWYRQDPGLGLRLIYFSYDVKMKEKGDIPEGYSVSREKKERFSLILESASTNQTSMYLCASSFGEANQPQHFGDGTRLSIL.

The sample holds many counts of this clone. The gene calls are TRBV6-5 and TRBJ2-7, with a weak D call TRBD2 (5 bases). Between the trimmed V and J ends, which lost 0 bases and 0 bases, there was a span of 9 bases. Germline values: CDR1 MNHEY, CDR2 SVGAGI. The CDR3 contains 15 residues. The CDR3 DNA reads as TGTGCCAGCAGTTACTCCAGCGGTAGCTCCTACGAGCAGTACTTC. This sequence encodes CASSYSSGSSYEQYF.

This chain uses TRBV7-9 with TRBJ1-2; 8 bases agree with TRBD1. Unmatched junction bases numbered 15, after V lost 5 bases and J lost 4 bases. Germline loops: CDR1 SEHNR, CDR2 FQNEAQ (reference sequence). The CDR3 has 17 residues. The CDR3 region is CASSVRDRFDSGYGYTF. The CDR3 region has the DNA TGTGCCAGCAGCGTCCGGGACAGGTTTGATTCTGGCTATGGCTACACCTTC.

The chain is built from TRBV28 and TRBJ1-1, with TRBD1 as a possible D gene (6 bases). The germline gives CDR1 MDHEN, CDR2 SYDVKM. The V gene lost 6 bases and the J gene lost 12 bases, with 20 bases spanning the gap. The CDR3 contains 13 residues. The CDR3 sequence: CASRFRGYAVTFF. DNA for the CDR3: TGTGCCAGCAGATTCAGGGGCTATGCGGTAACTTTCTTT. The full variable domain, completed using reference TRBV28 and TRBJ1-1, is DVKVTQSSRYLVKRTGEKVFLECVQDMDHENMFWYRQDPGLGLRLIYFSYDVKMKEKGDIPEGYSVSREKKERFSLILESASTNQTSMYLCASRFRGYAVTFFGQGTRLTVV.

J is TRBJ2-7 and V is TRBV7-3; a weak D match, TRBD2 (7 bases). Germline V gene sequence: CDR1 SGHTA, CDR2 FQGTGA. Trimming removed 5 bases at V and 3 bases at J, with 20 bases between. This CDR3 region has 16 residues. CDR3 DNA: TGTGCCAGCAGCCCGATCCGTAGGGAGGGGGTCTACGAGCAGTACTTC. Translating gives CASSPIRREGVYEQYF.

The chain carries TRBV30 and TRBJ2-1; 11 bases line up with TRBD2. CDR3 length: 15 amino acids. Trimming removed 5 bases from V and 7 bases from J; junction bases left unmatched: 10. The germline V gene encodes CDR1 GTSNPN and CDR2 SVGIG (reference sequence). CDR3 in amino acids: CAWGRLRLAGNEQFF. The CDR3 nucleotides are TGTGCCTGGGGTAGGCTGAGACTAGCGGGAAATGAGCAGTTCTTC.

The gene calls are TRBV7-9 and TRBJ2-5; 11 nucleotides align to TRBD1. Per the germline V gene, CDR1 is SEHNR and CDR2 is FQNEAQ (reference sequence). The CDR3 length is 16 residues. V dropped 1 base and J dropped 4; count of bases not matched to a gene: 5. CDR3 sequence reads: CASSLDGQGASETQYF. The CDR3 DNA follows: TGTGCCAGCAGCTTAGATGGACAGGGGGCATCAGAGACCCAGTACTTC.

This chain joins TRBV28 and TRBJ1-4, with 7 bases that match TRBD1. The CDR3 covers 15 residues. V dropped 7 bases and J dropped 5; count of bases not matched to a gene: 10. The germline V gene encodes CDR1 MDHEN and CDR2 SYDVKM. The CDR3 here is CASTTPRGRNEKLFF. The CDR3 DNA is TGTGCCAGCACCACCCCCAGGGGGAGGAATGAAAAACTGTTTTTT.

The CDR3 DNA is TGTGCCAGCTCCCCTTCCGCGGGGGCCACCGGGGAGCTGTTTTTT. Translated, it gives CASSPSAGATGELFF. The V gene is TRBV18, the J gene TRBJ2-2; D perhaps matches TRBD2 (7 bases). V was pared by 6 bases and J by 4 bases, with 15 bases between. The CDR3 has 15 residues. The V gene's germline CDR1 is KGHSH and CDR2 LQKENI.

The chain combines TRBV11-1 with TRBJ1-4; TRBD1 matches 7 bases. The CDR3 covers 17 residues. V lost 1 base to trimming and J lost 6 bases; unmatched junction nucleotides: 11. Germline CDR1 reads SGHAT; CDR2 reads FQDESV (reference sequence). The CDR3 is CASSLGRLDRPYEKLFF. CDR3 bases: TGTGCCAGCAGCTTAGGACGCCTGGACAGGCCCTATGAAAAACTGTTTTTT.